The 31 T cell receptor beta chains reported below all come from one sample, sequenced in a study of control samples from healthy donors and cancer patients. The repertoire was sequenced with immunoSEQ multiplex PCR; TCRdb's copy has only in-frame clones and lacks some. In the table there are approximately 90,000 clones, approximately 93% of which are singletons. The sequenced sample consisted of blood. These receptors came from a woman under 40 in good health.

The CDR3 sequence: CASSSSLGVDTQYF. CDR3 in DNA: TGTGCCAGCAGCAGTTCGTTGGGGGTGGATACGCAGTATTTT. The chain links TRBV11-3 to TRBJ2-3; D tentatively reads TRBD1 or TRBD2 (5 bases each). V was cut by 5 bases and J by 6 bases, with 15 bases left in between. The V gene's germline CDR1 is SGHNT and CDR2 YENEEA. CDR3 length equals 14 residues. The whole variable domain, remainder taken from reference TRBV11-3 and TRBJ2-3, is EAGVVQSPRYKIIEKKQPVAFWCNPISGHNTLYWYLQNLGQGPELLIRYENEEAVDDSQLPKDRFSAERLKGVDSTLKIQPAELGDSAVYLCASSSSLGVDTQYFGPGTRLTVL.

This clone occurred once. This sequence joins TRBV5-4 and TRBJ1-3; a weak D match, TRBD1 (6 bases). Looked up from germline, CDR1 is SGHNT and CDR2 is YYREEE (reference sequence). V lost 0 bases and J 2 bases, leaving 9 bases between the germline ends. This CDR3 is 15 amino acids long. CDR3 in DNA: TGTGCCAGCAGCTTGGGGGGGGCACCTGGAAACACCATATATTTT. It specifies CASSLGGAPGNTIYF.

J is TRBJ2-5 and V is TRBV27, with 9 bases matching TRBD2. CDR1 MNHEY and CDR2 SMNVEV come from the germline V gene (reference sequence). The CDR3 is made up of 11 amino acids. J was trimmed by 5 bases and V by 11 bases; bases with no gene match: 3. This chain's CDR3 is CAVLAGETQYF. CDR3 sequence (DNA): TGTGCCGTCCTAGCGGGGGAGACCCAGTACTTC.

V usage is TRBV28 and J usage is TRBJ1-5; perhaps TRBD1 as D (5 bases). This CDR3 contains 15 residues. Germline-derived CDR1 and CDR2 are MDHEN and SYDVKM. The V gene lost 3 bases and the J gene lost 1 base, with 10 bases spanning the gap. The CDR3 bases are TGTGCCAGCAGTTTGCAGGGTCCAAGCAATCAGCCCCAGCATTTT. This gives the protein CASSLQGPSNQPQHF. The whole variable domain, filled in from reference TRBV28 and TRBJ1-5, reads DVKVTQSSRYLVKRTGEKVFLECVQDMDHENMFWYRQDPGLGLRLIYFSYDVKMKEKGDIPEGYSVSREKKERFSLILESASTNQTSMYLCASSLQGPSNQPQHFGDGTRLSIL.

This clone was observed a single time. The chain joins TRBV9 to TRBJ1-5; D gene uncertain. This CDR3 is 13 amino acids long. V gave up 3 bases and J gave up 4 bases, with 8 bases separating them. Germline V gene sequence: CDR1 SGDLS, CDR2 YYNGEE. For the CDR3, the DNA is TGTGCCAGCAGCGGTTTGGGGAATCAGCCCCAGCATTTT. Its protein product is CASSGLGNQPQHF.

This clone was counted once. The chain has TRBV15 and TRBJ1-2; TRBD1 matches 10 bases. V was clipped by 7 bases and J by 1 base; unmatched bases: 6. This CDR3 is built from 15 residues. Per the germline V gene, CDR1 is LNHNV and CDR2 is YYDKDF (reference sequence). As DNA, the CDR3 is TGTGCCACCACGGACAGGGGGGGACTTAACTATGGCTACACCTTC. The encoded protein is CATTDRGGLNYGYTF.

J is TRBJ2-5 and V is TRBV12-3 or TRBV12-4; possibly TRBD1 for D (6 bases). The CDR3 consists of 13 residues. V lost 4 bases and J 2 bases, leaving 8 bases between the germline ends. In DNA, the CDR3 is TGTGCCAGCAGTTACAGGGTTCAAGAGACCCAGTACTTC. Its translation: CASSYRVQETQYF.

The gene calls are TRBV3-1 (or the pseudogene TRBV3-2) and TRBJ1-4; no definite D call. The germline V gene has CDR1 LGHDT and CDR2 YNNKEL (reference sequence). V was pared by 2 bases and J by 2 bases, with 6 bases between. The CDR3 contains 14 residues. The CDR3 DNA is TGTGCCAGCAGCCAAATGGCGACTAATGAAAAACTGTTTTTT. Its translation: CASSQMATNEKLFF.

The chain has TRBV11-1 and TRBJ2-7; 8 nucleotides align to TRBD2. This CDR3 has 15 residues. V lost 3 bases and J lost 5; bases outside the gene matches: 9. In germline, CDR1 is SGHAT, CDR2 FQDESV (reference sequence). The CDR3 nucleotides read TGTGCCAGCAGCTTCACTCGGGAGGGTTTCCACGAGCAGTACTTC. This sequence encodes CASSFTREGFHEQYF.

The rearrangement links TRBV7-6 to TRBJ2-2, with TRBD1 identical over 7 bases. Germline V gene sequence: CDR1 SGHVS, CDR2 FNYEAQ. There are 17 residues in the CDR3. The junction had 11 bases not matched to a gene; V was cut back by 5 bases and J by 2 bases. The CDR3 DNA follows: TGTGCCAGCAGCCCACAATTACGACAGGGCAACACCGGGGAGCTGTTTTTT. Translation gives CASSPQLRQGNTGELFF. The full variable domain, completed using reference TRBV7-6 and TRBJ2-2, is GAGVSQSPRYKVTKRGQDVALRCDPISGHVSLYWYRQALGQGPEFLTYFNYEAQQDKSGLPNDRFSAERPEGSISTLTIQRTEQRDSAMYRCASSPQLRQGNTGELFFGEGSRLTVL.

In regard to this clone: The germline gene is not matched at one end of the junction; a read error may be the cause. The chain combines TRBV4-1 with TRBJ2-3; D is ambiguous. The CDR3 runs 13 residues. Germline V gene sequence: CDR1 MGHRA, CDR2 YSYEKL. The CDR3 DNA reads TGCGCCAGCAGCACCCGACGCACCGATACGCAGTATTTT. Its translation: CASSTRRTDTQYF.

V usage is TRBV28 and J usage is TRBJ1-5, with TRBD1 identical over 7 bases. Trimming cost V 3 bases and J 4 bases; bases outside gene matches: 6. The CDR3 covers 15 residues. The germline V gene encodes CDR1 MDHEN and CDR2 SYDVKM. CDR3 bases: TGTGCCAGCAGTTTGAGACAGGGCCCAAATCAGCCCCAGCATTTT. It yields the protein CASSLRQGPNQPQHF.

The table lists this clone with a count of one. CDR3 sequence: CASSSPGGGNQPQHF. CDR3 DNA: TGTGCCAGTAGTAGCCCGGGTGGCGGCAATCAGCCCCAGCATTTT. The chain joins TRBV19 to TRBJ1-5; no reliable D call. CDR1 is LNHDA, CDR2 SQIVND, per germline (reference sequence). This CDR3 spans 15 amino acids. The V gene lost 4 bases and the J gene lost 2 bases, with 12 bases spanning the gap.

This chain connects TRBV19 to TRBJ1-1; tentatively, D is TRBD1 (5 bases). Looked up from germline, CDR1 is LNHDA and CDR2 is SQIVND (reference sequence). The CDR3 spans 15 residues. V gave up 6 bases and J gave up 0 bases, with 14 bases separating them. The DNA for the CDR3 is TGTGCCAGTAGCCCCCTTCGGGGGGTGAACACTGAAGCTTTCTTT. It yields the protein CASSPLRGVNTEAFF.

The chain combines TRBV11-2 with TRBJ1-2; D remains unclear. Trimming shortened V by 0 bases and J by 8 bases, and 10 bases separated the two germline ends. The CDR3 is made up of 13 amino acids. Looked up from germline, CDR1 is SGHAT and CDR2 is FQNNGV. CDR3 nucleotides: TGTGCCAGCAGCTTAGAACGGGGTCGAGGCTACACCTTC. Its protein is CASSLERGRGYTF. Based on the CDR3 plus reference TRBV11-2 and TRBJ1-2, the full variable domain is EAGVAQSPRYKIIEKRQSVAFWCNPISGHATLYWYQQILGQGPKLLIQFQNNGVVDDSQLPKDRFSAERLKGVDSTLKIQPAKLEDSAVYLCASSLERGRGYTFGSGTRLTVV.

This chain joins TRBV4-1 and TRBJ1-2; D ambiguous. Germline V CDR1 and CDR2: MGHRA, YSYEKL. V lost 4 bases and J lost 1, with 13 bases in between. The CDR3 spans 15 residues. The CDR3 spells CASSPRATGNYGYTF. CDR3 sequence (DNA): TGCGCCAGCAGCCCCCGGGCGACGGGTAACTATGGCTACACCTTC.

V and J are TRBV5-1 and TRBJ2-5; D ambiguous. Trimming cost V 4 bases and J 0 bases, with 4 bases left between them. Germline CDR1 and CDR2: SGHRS and YFSETQ. This CDR3 is built from 12 residues. CDR3 protein: CASSRDQETQYF. The CDR3 DNA reads as TGCGCCAGCAGCCGGGACCAAGAGACCCAGTACTTC.

V gene TRBV25-1 combines with J gene TRBJ2-1; perhaps TRBD2 as D (5 bases). Germline loops: CDR1 MGHDK, CDR2 SYGVNS. This CDR3 region has 15 residues. Trimming took 0 bases from V and 8 from J, leaving 14 bases between them. CDR3 protein: CASSEYRGSRDEQFF. CDR3 DNA sequence: TGTGCCAGCAGTGAATACCGTGGGAGTCGGGATGAGCAGTTCTTC.

This clone was observed once. V is TRBV28 and J is TRBJ2-7; D may be TRBD1 (5 bases). Trimming shortened V by 8 bases and J by 4 bases, and 12 bases separated the two germline ends. The CDR3 has 12 amino acids. The germline gives CDR1 MDHEN, CDR2 SYDVKM. CDR3 sequence reads: CASGRRGYEQYF. DNA of the CDR3: TGTGCCAGCGGCCGAAGGGGATACGAGCAGTACTTC.

V is TRBV5-5 and J is TRBJ1-1; 8 bases are shared with TRBD1. The germline V gene has CDR1 SGHKS and CDR2 YYEKEE (reference sequence). The CDR3 is 15 amino acids. Unmatched junction bases numbered 7, after V lost 1 base and J lost 5 bases. The CDR3 DNA follows: TGTGCCAGCAGCTTGACCCCAGGGGGCGATACTGAAGCTTTCTTT. Translation: CASSLTPGGDTEAFF.

The chain links TRBV28 to TRBJ1-2, with no clear D. Trimming took 3 bases from V and 3 from J, leaving 17 bases between them. CDR3 size: 16 residues. Per germline, CDR1 MDHEN and CDR2 SYDVKM. This CDR3 reads CASSFTKTSGDYGYTF. As DNA, the CDR3 is TGTGCCAGCAGTTTCACCAAGACGTCAGGTGACTATGGCTACACCTTC.

This clone was observed a single time. The chain has TRBV29-1 and TRBJ2-7, with D unclear. Germline V gene sequence: CDR1 SQVTM, CDR2 ANQGSEA. CDR3 length equals 13 residues. The germline V and J ends were trimmed by 4 bases and 6 bases, with 16 bases remaining between them. CDR3 DNA sequence: TGCAGCGTTGCGGGCCTCAATCTCCCCGAGCAGTACTTC. As protein: CSVAGLNLPEQYF.

The chain is built from TRBV10-3 and TRBJ1-3, with 8 bases identical to TRBD1. The V gene's germline CDR1 is ENHRY and CDR2 SYGVKD. CDR3 length equals 13 residues. The trim removed 11 bases at V and 5 bases at J, leaving 8 bases unmatched. The CDR3 loop reads CAAGTGDRNTIYF. The DNA for the CDR3 is TGTGCCGCCGGGACAGGTGATAGAAACACCATATATTTT.

The chain recombines TRBV5-1 with TRBJ2-5; 7 bases align to TRBD2. The CDR3 is 15 residues long. In germline, CDR1 is SGHRS, CDR2 YFSETQ. V was pared by 4 bases and J by 5 bases, with 11 bases of the junction left unmatched. CDR3 amino acids: CASSPAGRAGETQYF. CDR3 sequence (DNA): TGCGCCAGCAGCCCTGCCGGGAGAGCGGGGGAGACCCAGTACTTC.

This sequence joins TRBV5-6 and TRBJ1-2, with 9 bases lining up with TRBD1. This CDR3 is 16 amino acids long. Trimming took 4 bases from V and 8 from J; bases not matched to a gene: 15. Per the germline V gene, CDR1 is SGHDT and CDR2 is YYEEEE. In nucleotides, the CDR3 is TGTGCCAGCAGCCTTGTCCCGGGACAGGGCCCGCGGGGCTACACCTTC. Translated: CASSLVPGQGPRGYTF.

This clone was counted once. CDR3 DNA sequence: TGCGCCAGCAGCGAACGGCGGCGGGAGACCACAGATACGCAGTATTTT. Amino acid sequence: CASSERRRETTDTQYF. V is TRBV4-1 and J is TRBJ2-3; TRBD2 aligns across 7 bases. The length of the CDR3 is 16 residues. The junction had 10 bases not matched to a gene; V was cut back by 5 bases and J by 2 bases. CDR1 and CDR2 (germline): MGHRA, YSYEKL.

This sequence joins TRBV16 and TRBJ1-4; D is possibly TRBD1 (6 bases). Germline V gene sequence: CDR1 KGHSY, CDR2 FQNENV. This CDR3 spans 16 amino acids. V dropped 3 bases and J dropped 0 bases, with 11 bases sitting between them. CDR3 nucleotides: TGTGCCAGCAGCCATCCGAGGACAGCAACTAATGAAAAACTGTTTTTT. It encodes CASSHPRTATNEKLFF.

Concerning this clone: The germline gene is not matched at one end of the junction; a read error may be the cause. V gene TRBV7-7 combines with J gene TRBJ2-1, with 15 positions matching TRBD2. The CDR3 loop spans 15 amino acids. Germline-derived CDR1 and CDR2 are SSHAT and FNYEAQ (reference sequence). The CDR3 reads CASSQGLAGGNEQFF. CDR3 bases: TGTGCTAGCAGCCAGGGACTAGCGGGAGGCAATGAGCAGTTCTTC. The variable domain in full, completed from reference TRBV7-7 and TRBJ2-1, reads GAGVSQSPRYKVTKRGQDVTLRCDPISSHATLYWYQQALGQGPEFLTYFNYEAQPDKSGLPSDRFSAERPEGSISTLTIQRTEQRDSAMYRCASSQGLAGGNEQFFGPGTRLTVL.

This chain connects TRBV5-6 to TRBJ1-2, with D possibly matching TRBD1 (5 bases). The CDR3 contains 14 residues. The germline V gene has CDR1 SGHDT and CDR2 YYEEEE. The V gene lost 1 base and the J gene lost 7 bases, with 14 bases spanning the gap. In DNA form, the CDR3 reads TGTGCCAGCAGCTTGTCCAGGGAGTTCTTTGGCTACACCTTC. Amino acid sequence: CASSLSREFFGYTF.

The chain has TRBV28 and TRBJ1-4, with 8 nucleotides matching TRBD1. Germline-derived CDR1 and CDR2 are MDHEN and SYDVKM. J was trimmed by 8 bases and V by 4 bases; bases with no gene match: 12. This CDR3 is 16 amino acids long. CDR3 sequence (DNA): TGTGCCAGCAGTTCCCCCATACAGGGGGTTCGGGAAAAACTGTTTTTT. The encoded protein is CASSSPIQGVREKLFF.

The V gene is TRBV4-2, the J gene TRBJ1-5; D not certain. This CDR3 is 13 amino acids long. V was cut by 4 bases and J by 1 base, with 5 bases left in between. Germline-derived CDR1 and CDR2 are LGHNA and YNFKEQ. In DNA, the CDR3 is TGTGCCAGCAGCCTCACAAGCAATCAGCCCCAGCATTTT. As protein: CASSLTSNQPQHF.